This is a list of T cell receptor beta chains from one sample in a study of T cell changes during pregnancy in multiple sclerosis. The table came from immunoSEQ multiplex PCR; TCRdb's copy has only in-frame clones and leaves some out. The data hold under 75,000 clones, with around 90% observed a single time. This material consisted of peripheral blood, taken in the third trimester of pregnancy. The source of these receptors is a female donor in good health, enrolled as a control in a pregnancy study. Both conserved end residues are part of each CDR3. The listing skips clone size in some rows; elsewhere it reads once, few, many or a size class.

>15|-|TRBV15
CATSRDTGGASGYTF
>14|-|TRBV7-2
CASSRGLMGTEAFF
>15|-|TRBV27
CASSLRYRANTEAFF
>15|few|TRBV7-2
CASSLLELPNSPLHF
>17|-|TRBV5-4
CASSLRATGLSFYEQYF
>16|-|TRBV7-2
CASSTSQAAGANVLTF
>14|-|TRBV11-2
CASSLAGGLGKLFF
>12|-|TRBV18
CASSRDMDEQYF
>15|once|TRBV6-1
CASSGRGSPQDGYTF
>16|-|TRBV7-2
CASSSPRGGHTDTQYF
>15|-|TRBV10-3
CAISESDRVNTEAFF
>13|-|TRBV29-1
CSVARDRNQPQHF
>14|-|TRBV7-6
CASSSDQGLYEQYF
>13|-|TRBV11-2
CASGGGLTDTQYF
>16|-|TRBV5-6
CASSLGLRAERYEQFF
>14|-|TRBV9
CASSPTGTGSGYTF
>14|-|TRBV2
CASSLDRGLSPLHF
>13|-|TRBV5-1
CASSRTTSYEQYF
>16|-|TRBV7-8
CASSLGMGQGPYGYTF
>15|-|TRBV23-1
CASRVGTLSNQPQHF
>15|-|TRBV9
CASSGNGIANYGYTF
>17|-|TRBV5-4
CASSLNGAGLSNQPQHF
>15|once|TRBV15
CATSGASRVADTQYF
>14|-|TRBV5-1
CASSRPGSYNEQFF